These 27 T cell receptor beta chains came from one sample sequenced in a study of cytomegalovirus exposure and HLA in healthy donors. PCR amplification relied on 60 Vbeta primers (plus 13 Jbeta primers). The repertoire was sequenced with immunoSEQ multiplex PCR; TCRdb's copy has only in-frame clones and lacks some. With around 44,000 clones in the sample, the ten largest clones hold 5.5% to 7%. The sample taken for sequencing was PBMCs. These receptors originate from a male donor in good health and CMV-seropositive.

This chain connects TRBV9 to TRBJ1-2; possibly TRBD1 for D (5 bases). Looked up from germline, CDR1 is SGDLS and CDR2 is YYNGEE. This CDR3 comprises 16 residues. V shed 0 bases and J shed 2 bases, with 14 bases lying between them. Written as DNA, the CDR3 is TGTGCCAGCAGCGTAGCAGAGACAGTCCCAAACTATGGCTACACCTTC. This encodes CASSVAETVPNYGYTF.

The chain is built from TRBV25-1 and TRBJ2-1; D not resolved. CDR1 MGHDK and CDR2 SYGVNS come from the germline V gene. The germline V and J ends were trimmed by 2 bases and 11 bases, with 7 bases remaining between them. The CDR3 extends over 11 amino acids. The CDR3 reads CASSEQEKQFF. In DNA, the CDR3 is TGTGCCAGCAGTGAACAGGAAAAGCAGTTCTTC.

J is TRBJ1-5 and V is TRBV4-1; 8 bases are shared with TRBD1. The CDR3 is 15 amino acids. The trim removed 1 base at V and 3 bases at J, leaving 2 bases unmatched. Germline CDR1 MGHRA, CDR2 YSYEKL. Written as DNA, the CDR3 is TGCGCCAGCAGCCAAGCGACAGGGGACAATCAGCCCCAGCATTTT. Amino acid sequence: CASSQATGDNQPQHF.

The chain is built from TRBV7-8 and TRBJ2-2; TRBD1 matches at 7 bases. Germline lookup yields CDR1 SGHVS and CDR2 FQNEAQ. With V trimmed by 7 bases and J by 1 base, 3 bases remained unmatched. The CDR3 is 14 residues long. The CDR3 sequence is CASTWTGNTGELFF. CDR3 DNA sequence: TGTGCCAGCACCTGGACAGGGAACACCGGGGAGCTGTTTTTT.

V gene TRBV30 combines with J gene TRBJ2-5; unclear D gene. Germline loops: CDR1 GTSNPN, CDR2 SVGIG (reference sequence). CDR3 length: 11 amino acids. V shed 3 bases and J shed 5 bases, with 7 bases lying between them. CDR3 nucleotide sequence: TGTGCCTGGAGCCACTCGGAGACCCAGTACTTC. It translates to CAWSHSETQYF.

The chain has TRBV6-6 and TRBJ1-2; D remains unclear. V lost 0 bases and J lost 5, with 7 bases in between. This CDR3 has 13 residues. Germline V gene lookup returns CDR1 MNHNY and CDR2 SVGAGI (reference sequence). Here the CDR3 DNA reads TGTGCCAGCAGTTACTCCGTCTATTATGGCTACACCTTC. Amino acids: CASSYSVYYGYTF.

The CDR3 sequence: CASTETGGEPQHF. The CDR3 nucleotides read TGTGCCAGCACCGAGACAGGGGGAGAACCCCAGCATTTT. This rearrangement joins TRBV6-6 to TRBJ1-5; 9 bases are shared with TRBD1. The J segment lost 10 bases and the V segment lost 7 bases, leaving 8 bases of the junction unmatched. The CDR3 runs to 13 residues. CDR1 and CDR2 from the germline V gene are MNHNY and SVGAGI (reference sequence).

The chain uses TRBV4-1 and TRBJ2-5; possible D gene TRBD1, 5 bases. The closer fit of TRBJ2-7 to the DNA end suggests the J call may be wrong. Germline V gives CDR1 MGHRA, CDR2 YSYEKL. There are 14 residues in the CDR3. The CDR3 nucleotides are TGCGCCAGCAGCCAAAAGACAGACCACTACGAGCAGTACTTC. As protein: CASSQKTDHYEQYF.

The CDR3 DNA reads TGTGCCAGCAGTTACAGGGTTCAGCCCCAGCATTTT. Translation: CASSYRVQPQHF. The chain links TRBV2 to TRBJ1-5, with D possibly matching TRBD1 (6 bases). CDR1 and CDR2 from the germline V gene are SNHLY and FYNNEI. This CDR3 spans 12 amino acids. V was shortened by 5 bases and J by 6 bases, with 8 bases between the two germline ends.

The genes are TRBV7-3 and TRBJ2-1; D gene ambiguous. Germline CDR1 reads SGHTA; CDR2 reads FQGTGA. V was shortened by 5 bases and J by 2 bases, with 16 bases between the two germline ends. The CDR3 runs to 16 residues. The CDR3 nucleotides are TGTGCCAGCAGCCCTACCCCCGCTATCCCCTACAATGAGCAGTTCTTC. Translating it yields CASSPTPAIPYNEQFF. Looking up the rest from reference TRBV7-3 and TRBJ2-1 gives the full variable domain: GAGVSQTPSNKVTEKGKYVELRCDPISGHTALYWYRQSLGQGPEFLIYFQGTGAADDSGLPNDRFFAVRPEGSVSTLKIQRTERGDSAVYLCASSPTPAIPYNEQFFGPGTRLTVL.

The chain has TRBV19 and TRBJ1-1; D call uncertain. The CDR3 totals 12 residues. V was cut by 9 bases and J by 1 base, with 9 bases left in between. Germline V gene sequence: CDR1 LNHDA, CDR2 SQIVND (reference sequence). CDR3 DNA sequence: TGTGCCAGCGAGAGGAGGAACACTGAAGCTTTCTTT. Its protein product is CASERRNTEAFF.

J is TRBJ2-1 and V is TRBV15; 9 nucleotides agree with TRBD1. Germline CDR1 is LNHNV and CDR2 is YYDKDF (reference sequence). Unmatched junction bases numbered 12, after V lost 1 base and J lost 8 bases. There are 17 residues in the CDR3. The CDR3 reads CATSRGTNRGRKDEQFF. The CDR3 bases are TGTGCCACCAGCAGAGGAACTAACAGGGGGCGGAAGGATGAGCAGTTCTTC.

The chain couples TRBV5-1 to TRBJ1-1; perhaps TRBD1 as D (5 bases). Germline CDR1 reads SGHRS; CDR2 reads YFSETQ. The CDR3 is made up of 14 amino acids. V gave up 1 base and J gave up 4 bases, with 11 bases separating them. The CDR3 DNA follows: TGCGCCAGCAGCTTGTTGCCAGGGCCCACTGAAGCTTTCTTT. Translating gives CASSLLPGPTEAFF.

The genes are TRBV27 and TRBJ2-1; the match to TRBD1 covers 8 bases. The J segment lost 6 bases and the V segment lost 5 bases, leaving 9 bases of the junction unmatched. CDR3 length: 15 residues. Germline CDR1 MNHEY, CDR2 SMNVEV (reference sequence). This CDR3 reads CASSRATGVPNEQFF. The CDR3, as DNA: TGTGCCAGCAGTCGGGCGACAGGGGTACCCAATGAGCAGTTCTTC.

The chain uses TRBV6-5 and TRBJ2-7, with TRBD1 matching 9 bases. The CDR3 has 14 amino acids. With V trimmed by 6 bases and J by 1 base, 4 bases remained unmatched. CDR1 is MNHEY and CDR2 is SVGAGI in the germline V gene. For the CDR3, the DNA is TGTGCCAGCAGACGGACAGGGGATTCCTACGAGCAGTACTTC. As protein: CASRRTGDSYEQYF.

This chain uses TRBV29-1 with TRBJ1-2, with D perhaps matching TRBD1 (5 bases). The germline V gene encodes CDR1 SQVTM and CDR2 ANQGSEA. The V and J ends lost 6 bases and 4 bases respectively, with 21 bases between them. The CDR3 covers 15 residues. CDR3 DNA: TGCAGCGTCGGGGCTTTAGTCGGCGGGGGCTATGGCTACACCTTC. Translated: CSVGALVGGGYGYTF. Variable domain in full (rest from reference TRBV29-1 and TRBJ1-2): SAVISQKPSRDICQRGTSLTIQCQVDSQVTMMFWYRQQPGQSLTLIATANQGSEATYESGFVIDKFPISRPNLTFSTLTVSNMSPEDSSIYLCSVGALVGGGYGYTFGSGTRLTVV.

The chain couples TRBV30 to TRBJ1-1; no clear D gene. This CDR3 is built from 11 residues. Germline-derived CDR1 and CDR2 are GTSNPN and SVGIG (reference sequence). The V gene lost 4 bases and the J gene lost 1 base, with 4 bases spanning the gap. The CDR3 here is CAWIRNTEAFF. The CDR3 coding sequence is TGTGCCTGGATTCGGAACACTGAAGCTTTCTTT.

V and J are TRBV20-1 and TRBJ1-2; D unclear. CDR3 length: 10 residues. The V and J ends lost 5 bases and 6 bases respectively, with 7 bases between them. Germline V CDR1 and CDR2: DFQATT, SNEGSKA (reference sequence). The CDR3 here is CSALADGYTF. The CDR3 coding sequence is TGCAGTGCTCTAGCGGATGGCTACACCTTC.

The chain couples TRBV7-6 to TRBJ2-1; 8 bases agree with TRBD1. The CDR3 contains 15 residues. Germline lookup yields CDR1 SGHVS and CDR2 FNYEAQ. Losses at the gene ends were 4 bases for V and 2 bases for J; bases not matched to a gene: 4. The CDR3 DNA reads TGTGCCAGCAGCTCAGGGACAGGACCCTACAATGAGCAGTTCTTC. Its protein is CASSSGTGPYNEQFF.

This rearrangement joins TRBV4-1 to TRBJ1-5; D call uncertain. V was trimmed by 0 bases and J by 4 bases, leaving 22 bases between them. Germline CDR1 and CDR2: MGHRA and YSYEKL. The CDR3 is 19 amino acids. Here the CDR3 DNA reads TGCGCCAGCAGCCAAGAATGGGCACCGATAGGTGGTCGGAATCAGCCCCAGCATTTT. It translates to CASSQEWAPIGGRNQPQHF.

The chain links TRBV4-3 to TRBJ1-2, with TRBD1 as a possible D gene (6 bases). There are 15 residues in the CDR3. CDR1 and CDR2 (germline): LGHNA, YSLEER. V shed 8 bases and J shed 4 bases, with 20 bases lying between them. CDR3 nucleotide sequence: TGCGCCAGCTTCCCCAGGGACAAAAATGGCTATGGCTACACCTTC. Amino acid sequence: CASFPRDKNGYGYTF.

The V gene is TRBV4-2, the J gene TRBJ2-7, with a possible D match to TRBD2 (6 bases). There are 13 residues in the CDR3. The V end lost 3 bases, the J end lost 1 base, and 7 bases lay between the germline ends. CDR1 LGHNA and CDR2 YNFKEQ come from the germline V gene. The CDR3 region is CASSHGGSYEQYF. CDR3 nucleotide sequence: TGTGCCAGCAGCCACGGGGGTTCCTACGAGCAGTACTTC.

The chain uses TRBV30 and TRBJ2-1; TRBD2 matches 9 bases. Germline V gives CDR1 GTSNPN, CDR2 SVGIG (reference sequence). This CDR3 is 14 amino acids long. With 0 bases clipped from V and 8 bases from J, the junction kept 5 bases outside the gene matches. CDR3 region: CAWSVSGGGDEQFF. In DNA form, the CDR3 reads TGTGCCTGGAGTGTTAGCGGGGGCGGGGATGAGCAGTTCTTC. Full variable domain (remainder filled in from reference TRBV30 and TRBJ2-1): SQTIHQWPATLVQPVGSPLSLECTVEGTSNPNLYWYRQAAGRGLQLLFYSVGIGQISSEVPQNLSASRPQDRQFILSSKKLLLSDSGFYLCAWSVSGGGDEQFFGPGTRLTVL.

This chain uses TRBV5-1 with TRBJ1-1, with D hard to call. The CDR3 runs 15 residues. V lost 0 bases and J lost 5, with 14 bases in between. Germline CDR1 reads SGHRS; CDR2 reads YFSETQ. CDR3 region: CASSLGRESRTEAFF. CDR3 in DNA: TGCGCCAGCAGCTTGGGGCGGGAATCAAGGACTGAAGCTTTCTTT.

The chain has TRBV20-1 and TRBJ1-2, with D uncertain. CDR1 DFQATT and CDR2 SNEGSKA come from the germline V gene (reference sequence). Trimming cost V 7 bases and J 4 bases, with 7 bases left between them. This CDR3 contains 10 residues. The CDR3 sequence is CSVPGYGYTF. The CDR3 bases are TGCAGTGTCCCCGGCTATGGCTACACCTTC.

The chain has TRBV6-1 and TRBJ2-1, with 9 positions matching TRBD2. Germline assignment: CDR1 MNHNS and CDR2 SASEGT. The CDR3 contains 18 residues. With V trimmed by 2 bases and J by 3 bases, 11 bases remained unmatched. The CDR3, as DNA: TGTGCCAGCAGTGAACGACTAGCGGACGAGGGGTACTACAATGAGCAGTTCTTC. Its protein is CASSERLADEGYYNEQFF.

The rearrangement joins TRBV7-3 to TRBJ2-3; 11 bases are a match to TRBD2. Per the germline V gene, CDR1 is SGHTA and CDR2 is FQGTGA. This CDR3 has 21 residues. Trimming cost V 0 bases and J 2 bases; bases outside gene matches: 16. The CDR3 nucleotides read TGTGCCAGCAGCTTAACCCCAACTCTAGCCGGGACTAGCGGATACACAGATACGCAGTATTTT. Its protein product is CASSLTPTLAGTSGYTDTQYF.